This T cell receptor beta chain was sequenced in a study of T-cell memory formation after mild COVID-19. This clonotype was found a few times. MiXCR, applied by TCRdb to the 5' RACE reads, yields one record per CDR3 protein. The sample consists of hundreds of thousands of distinct CDR3 sequences, roughly 25% of them appearing once. Sequenced input: PBMCs or a T cell subset sorted from them (not recorded which). This clonotype was obtained from an adult woman who had mild COVID-19 (a few samples of this study predate the infection). Cell type and time point are not known.

Here the CDR3 reads CASSFGTWNTEAFF. As DNA, the CDR3 is TGTGCCAGTAGTTTCGGGACATGGAACACTGAAGCTTTCTTT. The V and J genes are TRBV19 and TRBJ1-1; D is possibly TRBD1 (6 bases). The germline V gene has CDR1 LNHDA and CDR2 SQIVND (reference sequence). V lost 5 bases to trimming and J lost 1 base, with 11 bases between them. The CDR3 runs to 14 residues.